The clone carrying this TCR beta chain came up many times. These data belong to a study of T cell repertoires in cytomegalovirus infection. Overall study context: Carrying CMV and the relevant HLA type showed in public TCR beta signatures.

Germline CDR1 is LNHDA and CDR2 is SQIVND (reference sequence). This CDR3 comprises 14 residues. J was trimmed by 4 bases and V by 3 bases; bases with no gene match: 3. TCRdb processed the reads anew with MiXCR; each CDR3 protein has one entry. The sample has under 200,000 distinct CDR3 sequences; 9.5% are singletons. The receptor comes from a human donor in good health (CMV status not recorded). Some clones in this sample may be carry-over from other donors' samples. The specimen sequenced was PBMCs. The chain combines TRBV19 with TRBJ2-1; TRBD2 aligns across 7 bases. CDR3 sequence reads: CASSMGTTYNEQFF. The CDR3 nucleotides are TGTGCCAGTAGTATGGGGACTACATACAATGAGCAGTTCTTC.